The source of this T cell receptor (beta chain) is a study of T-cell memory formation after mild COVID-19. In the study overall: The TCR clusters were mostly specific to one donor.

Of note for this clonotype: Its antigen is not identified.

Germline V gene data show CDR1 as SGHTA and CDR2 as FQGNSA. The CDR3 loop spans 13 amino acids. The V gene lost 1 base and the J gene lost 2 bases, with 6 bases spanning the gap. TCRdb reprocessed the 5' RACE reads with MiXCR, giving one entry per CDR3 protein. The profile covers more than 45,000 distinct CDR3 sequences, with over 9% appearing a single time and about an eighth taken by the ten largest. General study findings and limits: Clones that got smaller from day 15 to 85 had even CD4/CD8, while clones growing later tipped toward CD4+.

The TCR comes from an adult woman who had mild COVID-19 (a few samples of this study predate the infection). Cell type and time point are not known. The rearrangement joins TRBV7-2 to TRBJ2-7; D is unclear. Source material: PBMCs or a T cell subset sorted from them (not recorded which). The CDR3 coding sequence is TGTGCCAGCAGCTTAGTGGGAACCTACGAGCAGTACTTC. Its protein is CASSLVGTYEQYF.